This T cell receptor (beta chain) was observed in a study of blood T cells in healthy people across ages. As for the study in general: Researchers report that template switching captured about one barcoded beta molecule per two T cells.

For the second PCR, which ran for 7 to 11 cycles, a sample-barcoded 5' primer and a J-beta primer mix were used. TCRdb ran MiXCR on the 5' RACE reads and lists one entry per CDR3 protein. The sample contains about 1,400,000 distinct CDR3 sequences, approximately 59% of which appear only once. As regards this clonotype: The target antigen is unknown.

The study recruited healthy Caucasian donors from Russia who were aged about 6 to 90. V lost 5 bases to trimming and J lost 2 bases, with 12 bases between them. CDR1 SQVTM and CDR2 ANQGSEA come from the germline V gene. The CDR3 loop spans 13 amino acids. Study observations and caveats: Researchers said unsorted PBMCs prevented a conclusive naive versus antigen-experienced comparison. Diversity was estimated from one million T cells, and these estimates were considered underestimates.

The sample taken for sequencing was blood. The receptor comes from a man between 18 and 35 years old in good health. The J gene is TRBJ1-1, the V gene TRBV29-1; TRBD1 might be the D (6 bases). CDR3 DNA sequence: TGCAGCGTTTTTGACAGGCTAAACACTGAAGCTTTCTTT. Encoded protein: CSVFDRLNTEAFF.